The source of this TCR beta chain is a study of CD8 T cells in ankylosing spondylitis. This clonotype was detected a few times. Antigen specificity is unknown. For TCR beta, libraries came from quantitative 5'-RACE with molecular barcodes. TCRdb itself ran the 5' RACE reads through MiXCR, one entry per CDR3 protein. The data show about 240,000 distinct CDR3 sequences, around 10% seen once. Per germline, CDR1 DFQATT and CDR2 SNEGSKA (reference sequence). CDR3 length equals 16 residues. Trimming removed 1 base from V and 4 bases from J; junction bases left unmatched: 8. Study-level findings and limits: Past studies reported some motif variants in reactive arthritis synovial fluid and blood. Characteristic of ankylosing spondylitis blood, it appeared, was a TCR beta motif comprising roughly eight highly homologous variants.

The material sequenced was blood, either unsorted or a sorted T cell fraction (not recorded which). The sequence derives from a male donor with ankylosing spondylitis or in good health (not recorded which). This chain connects TRBV20-1 to TRBJ2-1; 9 nucleotides agree with TRBD2. The CDR3, as DNA: TGCAGTGCTAGAGTCCTTAGACTAGCGGAATACAATGAGCAGTTCTTC. Translation gives CSARVLRLAEYNEQFF.